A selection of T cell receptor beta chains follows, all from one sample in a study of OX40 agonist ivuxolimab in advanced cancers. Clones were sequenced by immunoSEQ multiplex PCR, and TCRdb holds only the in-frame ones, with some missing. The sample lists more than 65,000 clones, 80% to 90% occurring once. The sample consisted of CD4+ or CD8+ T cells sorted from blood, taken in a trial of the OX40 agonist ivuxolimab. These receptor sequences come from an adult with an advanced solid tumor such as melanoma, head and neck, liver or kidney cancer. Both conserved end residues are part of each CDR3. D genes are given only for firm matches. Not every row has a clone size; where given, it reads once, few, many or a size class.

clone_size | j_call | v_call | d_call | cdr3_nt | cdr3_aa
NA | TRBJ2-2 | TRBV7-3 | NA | TGTGCCAGCAGCCCCCTCCCCGGACACACCGGGGAGCTGTTTTTT | CASSPLPGHTGELFF
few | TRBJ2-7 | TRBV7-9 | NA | TGTGCCAGCAGCTTAGAAGAAGGCGAGCAGTACTTC | CASSLEEGEQYF
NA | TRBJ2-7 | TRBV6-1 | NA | TGTGCCACCCAGCGGGTAGGCTCCTACGAGCAGTACTTC | CATQRVGSYEQYF
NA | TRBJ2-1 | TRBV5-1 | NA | TGCGCCAGCAGCACCCGGGGGGCTAGCGGAATCTACAATGAGCAGTTCTTC | CASSTRGASGIYNEQFF
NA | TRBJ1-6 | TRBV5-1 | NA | TGCGCCAGCAGCTTGGTTGTGGATTCACCCCTCCACTTT | CASSLVVDSPLHF
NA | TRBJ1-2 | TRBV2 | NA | TGTGCCAGCAGTGACGGCGAACGGGGAGTGGGGGGCTACACCTTC | CASSDGERGVGGYTF
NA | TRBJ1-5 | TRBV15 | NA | TGTGCCACCAGCATCAACTTGGGCCATCAGCCCCAGCATTTT | CATSINLGHQPQHF
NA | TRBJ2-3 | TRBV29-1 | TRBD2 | TGCAGCGTTGGTTGGGGGACGACTAGCGGGAGGGAGGCAGATACGCAGTATTTT | CSVGWGTTSGREADTQYF
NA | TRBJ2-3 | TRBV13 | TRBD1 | TGTGCCAGCAGCTTAGGGGACAGGGGCATAGATACGCAGTATTTT | CASSLGDRGIDTQYF
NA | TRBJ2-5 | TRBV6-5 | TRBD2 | TGTGCCAGCAGTTACTCAGCGGGAGGGGGGACCCAGTACTTC | CASSYSAGGGTQYF
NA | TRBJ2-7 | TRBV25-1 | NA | TGTGCCAGCAGTGAATCAGGGACAACCTCCTACGAGCAGTACTTC | CASSESGTTSYEQYF
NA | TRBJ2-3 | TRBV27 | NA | TGTGCCAGCAGTATCCGACAGACAGATACGCAGTATTTT | CASSIRQTDTQYF
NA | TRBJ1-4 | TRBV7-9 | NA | TGTGCCAGCAGCTTATTCGGGTTTCAGGATGAAAAACTGTTTTTT | CASSLFGFQDEKLFF
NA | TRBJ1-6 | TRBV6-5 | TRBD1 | TGTGCCAGCAGGCCCCCGGACAGGGATAATTCACCCCTCCACTTT | CASRPPDRDNSPLHF
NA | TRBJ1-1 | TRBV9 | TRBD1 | TGTGCCAGCAGCGTTACAACAGGGGGAACTGAAGCTTTCTTT | CASSVTTGGTEAFF
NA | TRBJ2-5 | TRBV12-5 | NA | TGTGCTAGTGGTTTCAGGGCCGGGGAGCAGTACTTC | CASGFRAGEQYF
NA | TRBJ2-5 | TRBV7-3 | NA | TGTGCCAGCAGCTTAGGAGGGGGCGGAGAGACCCAGTACTTC | CASSLGGGGETQYF
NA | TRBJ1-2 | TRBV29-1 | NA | TGCAGCGGGAGGGCAGGGGACGGCTACACCTTC | CSGRAGDGYTF
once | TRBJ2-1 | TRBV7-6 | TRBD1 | TGTGCCAGCAGCTTGTCAATGGGGACAGGGTCCTACAATGAGCAGTTCTTC | CASSLSMGTGSYNEQFF
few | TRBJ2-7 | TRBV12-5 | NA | TGTGCTAGTGGTTCGACAACGGGTGGGGAGCAGTACTTC | CASGSTTGGEQYF
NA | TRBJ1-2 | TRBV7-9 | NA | TGTGCCAGCAGCCGGGGGGAGGTCGTCTATGGCTACACCTTC | CASSRGEVVYGYTF
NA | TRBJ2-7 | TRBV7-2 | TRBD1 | TGTGCCAGCAGCTCGCCGGGACAGGGCTACGAGCAGTACTTC | CASSSPGQGYEQYF
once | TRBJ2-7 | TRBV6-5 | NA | TGTGCCAGCAGTTACGATATCGGGAGCTCCTACGAGCAGTACTTC | CASSYDIGSSYEQYF
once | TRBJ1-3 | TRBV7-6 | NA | TGTGCCAGCAGCTCCACAGCGACGTCTGGAAACACCATATATTTT | CASSSTATSGNTIYF
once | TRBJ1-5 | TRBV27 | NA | TGTGCCAGCAGCCTTTCGAGTCGGACCGATCAGCCCCAGCATTTT | CASSLSSRTDQPQHF
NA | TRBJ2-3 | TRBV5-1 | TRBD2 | TGCGCCAGCAGCTCCACTAGCGGGGGGAAACCCCCAGATACGCAGTATTTT | CASSSTSGGKPPDTQYF
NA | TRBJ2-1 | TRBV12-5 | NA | TGTGCTAGTGGTTCCCGCCTGGGCAATGAGCAGTTCTTC | CASGSRLGNEQFF
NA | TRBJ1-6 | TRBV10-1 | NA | TGCGCCAGCAGCCGAGGAGTTGAGAATTCACCCCTCCACTTT | CASSRGVENSPLHF
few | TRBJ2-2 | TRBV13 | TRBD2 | TGTGCCAGCAGCCGACCCCCCGGACTAGCGATATCCGGGGAGCTGTTTTTT | CASSRPPGLAISGELFF
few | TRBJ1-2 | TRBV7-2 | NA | TGTGCCAGCAGCTTAAGGAGGGTGTTGGACCGTGGCTACACCTTC | CASSLRRVLDRGYTF
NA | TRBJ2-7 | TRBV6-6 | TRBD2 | TGTGCCACCACAAGCGGGGGCGCGGGGTACGAGCAGTACTTC | CATTSGGAGYEQYF
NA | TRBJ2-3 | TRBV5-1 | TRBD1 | TGCGCCAGCCTAACCGGGACAGGGCAAGATACGCAGTATTTT | CASLTGTGQDTQYF
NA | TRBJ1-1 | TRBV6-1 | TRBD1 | TGTGCCAGCAGTTCCCAGGGGGCGGGGAACACTGAAGCTTTCTTT | CASSSQGAGNTEAFF
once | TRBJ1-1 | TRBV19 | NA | TGTGCCAGTAGTAGGAACATGAACACTGAAGCTTTCTTT | CASSRNMNTEAFF
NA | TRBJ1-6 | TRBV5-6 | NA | TGTGCCAGCAGCTTGAGATCGCGGGGCTATGAAGGCTCACCCCTCCACTTT | CASSLRSRGYEGSPLHF
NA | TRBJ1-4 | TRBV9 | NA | TGTGCCAGCAGCTCCCGTGACAGCGCCACTAATGAAAAACTGTTTTTT | CASSSRDSATNEKLFF
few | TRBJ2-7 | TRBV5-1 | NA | TGCGCCAGCAGCTTCTGGACTCCTTACGAGCAGTACTTC | CASSFWTPYEQYF
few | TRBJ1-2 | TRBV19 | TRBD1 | TGTGCCAGTAGTATAGGACAGGGGGATGGCTACACCTTC | CASSIGQGDGYTF
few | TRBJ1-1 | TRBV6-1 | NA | TGTGCCAGCATTCTGGGGAACACTGAAGCTTTCTTT | CASILGNTEAFF
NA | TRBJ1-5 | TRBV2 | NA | TGTGCCAGCAGTGACGTGCTACATAGCAATCAGCCCCAGCATTTT | CASSDVLHSNQPQHF